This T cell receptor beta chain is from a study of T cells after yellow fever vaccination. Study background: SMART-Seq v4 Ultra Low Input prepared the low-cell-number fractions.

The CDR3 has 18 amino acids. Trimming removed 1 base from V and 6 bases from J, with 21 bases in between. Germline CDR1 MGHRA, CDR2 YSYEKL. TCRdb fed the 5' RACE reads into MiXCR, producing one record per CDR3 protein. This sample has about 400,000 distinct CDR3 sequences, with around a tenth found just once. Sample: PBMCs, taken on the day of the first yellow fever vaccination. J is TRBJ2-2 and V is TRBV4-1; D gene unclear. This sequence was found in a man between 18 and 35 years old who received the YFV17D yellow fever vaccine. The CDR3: CASSQAIGSKVFSGELFF. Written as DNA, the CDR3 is TGCGCCAGCAGCCAAGCTATAGGGTCCAAAGTATTTTCCGGGGAGCTGTTTTTT.